Shown below are 23 T cell receptor beta chains from a single sample sequenced in a study of blood T cell repertoires in COVID-19. Generated by immunoSEQ multiplex PCR, the TCRdb table keeps only in-frame clones and is missing some. Of 240,000 or so clones listed, about 88% were seen once; the top ten hold approximately 6.8%. The sample comprised peripheral blood. These receptors were collected from an older woman with active or convalescent COVID-19.

The chain carries TRBV19 and TRBJ1-2; tentatively, D is TRBD1 (5 bases). The V gene lost 5 bases and the J gene lost 5 bases, with 9 bases spanning the gap. The CDR3 sequence is 12 residues long. Germline CDR1 is LNHDA and CDR2 is SQIVND (reference sequence). CDR3 sequence: CASSGGVYGYTF. The CDR3 nucleotides are TGTGCCAGTAGTGGAGGGGTTTATGGCTACACCTTC.

CDR3 sequence: CASSTDRGINTIYF. DNA for the CDR3: TGTGCCAGCAGCACGGACAGGGGTATCAACACCATATATTTT. The chain carries TRBV9 and TRBJ1-3, with TRBD1 identical over 9 bases. CDR1 is SGDLS, CDR2 YYNGEE, per germline. The CDR3 totals 14 residues. With 4 bases clipped from V and 7 bases from J, the junction kept 6 bases outside the gene matches.

V gene TRBV5-1 combines with J gene TRBJ1-3; D gene ambiguous. The CDR3 spans 18 residues. CDR1 is SGHRS, CDR2 YFSETQ, per germline. Trimming removed 0 bases at V and 0 bases at J, with 16 bases between. The DNA of the CDR3 is TGCGCCAGCAGCTTGGCCCCTCTCACACCAGTCTCTGGAAACACCATATATTTT. This sequence encodes CASSLAPLTPVSGNTIYF.

This rearrangement joins TRBV9 to TRBJ2-3; 9 bases map to TRBD2. Per the germline V gene, CDR1 is SGDLS and CDR2 is YYNGEE. The CDR3 contains 15 residues. The junction had 7 bases not matched to a gene; V was cut back by 6 bases and J by 2 bases. CDR3 in DNA: TGTGCCAGCACAATTGGCGGGGGGGCCACAGATACGCAGTATTTT. It codes for CASTIGGGATDTQYF. Drawing the rest from reference TRBV9 and TRBJ2-3, the complete variable domain is DSGVTQTPKHLITATGQRVTLRCSPRSGDLSVYWYQQSLDQGLQFLIQYYNGEERAKGNILERFSAQQFPDLHSELNLSSLELGDSALYFCASTIGGGATDTQYFGPGTRLTVL.

This chain connects TRBV19 to TRBJ1-1; possible D gene TRBD1, 5 bases. This CDR3 is built from 15 residues. Between the trimmed V and J ends, which lost 5 bases and 2 bases, there was a span of 15 bases. Germline V CDR1 and CDR2: LNHDA, SQIVND (reference sequence). The CDR3 loop reads CASSPPRTTNTEAFF. DNA for the CDR3: TGTGCCAGTAGTCCCCCCCGGACAACTAACACTGAAGCTTTCTTT.

The chain carries TRBV7-9 and TRBJ2-7; D is uncertain. CDR3 length: 12 amino acids. Germline lookup yields CDR1 SEHNR and CDR2 FQNEAQ (reference sequence). Trimming left V 2 bases short and J 6 bases short, with 8 bases between. The CDR3 protein is CASSLWRGEQYF. As DNA, the CDR3 is TGTGCCAGCAGCTTATGGCGAGGCGAGCAGTACTTC.

The chain is built from TRBV4-1 and TRBJ2-1; TRBD1 aligns across 8 bases. Germline-derived CDR1 and CDR2 are MGHRA and YSYEKL. With V trimmed by 1 base and J by 6 bases, 5 bases remained unmatched. The CDR3 is made up of 15 amino acids. The CDR3 DNA reads TGCGCCAGCAGCCAAGGGCCGGGACAGGTCAATGAGCAGTTCTTC. It specifies CASSQGPGQVNEQFF.

The chain employs TRBV19 and TRBJ2-7, with D possibly matching TRBD2 (6 bases). Per the germline V gene, CDR1 is LNHDA and CDR2 is SQIVND (reference sequence). V was clipped by 8 bases and J by 0 bases, with 8 bases between them. The CDR3 spans 12 residues. CDR3 coding DNA: TGTGCCAGTCGGGGGAGCTCCTACGAGCAGTACTTC. It encodes CASRGSSYEQYF.

This chain joins TRBV7-3 and TRBJ1-2, with no clear D. Per the germline V gene, CDR1 is SGHTA and CDR2 is FQGTGA. V lost 2 bases to trimming and J lost 5 bases, with 9 bases between them. This CDR3 is built from 13 residues. In DNA form, the CDR3 reads TGTGCCAGCAGCTTAGGGCCGTCGTATGGCTACACCTTC. Its translation: CASSLGPSYGYTF.

The table lists this clone with a few counts. This chain connects TRBV5-1 to TRBJ2-2, with D tentatively TRBD1 (6 bases). V was clipped by 4 bases and J by 7 bases, with 17 bases between them. The CDR3 sequence is 15 residues long. In germline, CDR1 is SGHRS, CDR2 YFSETQ. The CDR3 sequence is CASSLDSGFVGELFF. For the CDR3, the DNA is TGCGCCAGCAGCCTGGACAGCGGATTCGTCGGGGAGCTGTTTTTT.

The chain employs TRBV9 and TRBJ2-3; D uncertain. The V gene lost 4 bases and the J gene lost 0 bases, with 15 bases spanning the gap. Germline-derived CDR1 and CDR2 are SGDLS and YYNGEE. The CDR3 is 16 residues long. DNA of the CDR3: TGTGCCAGCAGCTCGAAGACATTTACTAGCACAGATACGCAGTATTTT. It codes for CASSSKTFTSTDTQYF.

The chain has TRBV6-5 and TRBJ2-1; 7 positions agree with TRBD1. J gave up 9 bases and V 10 bases, and 12 bases lay outside the gene matches. Germline V gives CDR1 MNHEY, CDR2 SVGAGI. This CDR3 spans 13 amino acids. The CDR3 protein is CATLPGQPSEQFF. The CDR3 DNA reads TGTGCCACCCTTCCGGGACAGCCTTCTGAGCAGTTCTTC.

The rearrangement links TRBV7-9 to TRBJ1-4, with no clear D. Germline CDR1 SEHNR, CDR2 FQNEAQ (reference sequence). V lost 5 bases and J 7 bases, leaving 8 bases between the germline ends. CDR3 length: 12 residues. CDR3 coding DNA: TGTGCCAGCAGCCCACTGATTGAAAAACTGTTTTTT. Translating it yields CASSPLIEKLFF.

The J gene is TRBJ1-2, the V gene TRBV5-6, with no clear D. The CDR3 consists of 17 residues. Trimming stripped 1 base from V and 2 bases from J, with 18 bases between. Germline CDR1 and CDR2: SGHDT and YYEEEE. This chain's CDR3 is CASSLFRDTEINYGYTF. The DNA of the CDR3 is TGTGCCAGCAGCTTGTTTCGAGACACTGAAATCAACTATGGCTACACCTTC.

The V call is TRBV7-2, the J call TRBJ2-5, with D possibly being TRBD1 (8 bases). This CDR3 comprises 14 residues. Germline assignment: CDR1 SGHTA and CDR2 FQGNSA. V lost 5 bases and J lost 7, with 17 bases in between. The DNA of the CDR3 is TGTGCCAGCAGCCCCCAGGACAGGGAGGGGACCCAGTACTTC. This gives the protein CASSPQDREGTQYF.

CDR3 sequence: CATSEAGTGVLKEQFF. In DNA form, the CDR3 reads TGTGCCACCAGTGAAGCCGGGACAGGGGTACTCAAAGAGCAGTTCTTC. The chain couples TRBV24-1 to TRBJ2-1, with 10 bases lining up with TRBD1. CDR1 KGHDR and CDR2 SFDVKD come from the germline V gene. V shed 4 bases, J shed 10 bases, and the junction held 12 bases outside the gene matches. This CDR3 is 16 amino acids long.

The chain is built from TRBV4-2 and TRBJ2-7; TRBD1 agrees at 10 bases. This CDR3 region has 15 residues. Germline V gene sequence: CDR1 LGHNA, CDR2 YNFKEQ. The V segment lost 3 bases and the J segment 6 bases; nucleotides outside the gene matches: 8. CDR3 in DNA: TGTGCCAGCAGCCATCCCGGGACAGGGGTGGGCGAGCAGTACTTC. This encodes CASSHPGTGVGEQYF.

The chain has TRBV2 and TRBJ1-1; D gene uncertain. The ends were cut back, 4 bases at V and 1 base at J, with 10 bases in the middle. The CDR3 covers 14 residues. The germline V gene encodes CDR1 SNHLY and CDR2 FYNNEI. CDR3 residues: CASSALETNTEAFF. The CDR3 region has the DNA TGTGCCAGCAGTGCGCTGGAGACGAACACTGAAGCTTTCTTT.

The chain recombines TRBV4-1 with TRBJ1-1; D not resolved. The CDR3 runs to 14 residues. Germline lookup yields CDR1 MGHRA and CDR2 YSYEKL. The ends were cut back, 4 bases at V and 1 base at J, with 10 bases in the middle. CDR3 residues: CASSRGEGNTEAFF. Here the CDR3 DNA reads TGCGCCAGCAGCCGGGGAGAGGGGAACACTGAAGCTTTCTTT.

V usage is TRBV12-3 or TRBV12-4 and J usage is TRBJ1-2; D is unclear. The CDR3 runs to 13 residues. The V gene lost 3 bases and the J gene lost 4 bases, with 9 bases spanning the gap. CDR3 sequence (DNA): TGTGCCAGCAGTTTGATAGGGAGCTATGGCTACACCTTC. This encodes CASSLIGSYGYTF.

The chain recombines TRBV5-1 with TRBJ2-4; D is unclear. Germline V lookup: CDR1 SGHRS, CDR2 YFSETQ. V was clipped by 0 bases and J by 6 bases, with 7 bases between them. The CDR3 sequence is 13 residues long. DNA of the CDR3: TGCGCCAGCAGCTTGGGGCCGGGAAACATTCAGTACTTC. Translation: CASSLGPGNIQYF.

This sequence joins TRBV4-1 and TRBJ1-5; 9 positions match TRBD1. The CDR3 is 16 residues long. The V and J ends lost 4 bases and 3 bases, in that order; junction bases with no gene match: 7. Germline CDR1 is MGHRA and CDR2 is YSYEKL. The CDR3 nucleotides read TGCGCCAGCAGCCGTCAACAGGGGGCGAACAATCAGCCCCAGCATTTT. This encodes CASSRQQGANNQPQHF.

This clone was recorded only once. The chain employs TRBV24-1 and TRBJ1-5; 9 bases map to TRBD1. CDR1 KGHDR and CDR2 SFDVKD come from the germline V gene. V was clipped by 5 bases and J by 6 bases; unmatched bases: 4. The CDR3 covers 14 residues. The CDR3 protein is CATSGGQGGQPQHF. In nucleotides, the CDR3 is TGTGCCACCAGTGGGGGACAGGGAGGTCAGCCCCAGCATTTT.